What follows are 20 T cell receptor beta chains derived from one specimen sequenced in a study of T cell responses to AZD1222 COVID-19 vaccine. Repertoires were generated with immunoSEQ multiplex PCR, while TCRdb's copy carries only in-frame clones and drops some. The profile shows about 100,000 clones, around nine tenths of them singletons. This sample comprised peripheral blood, obtained on day 0 of AZD1222 vaccination. The receptors here all came from an adult in good health.

The CDR3 is CASSLSGGGRQKLFF. In DNA, the CDR3 is TGTGCCAGCAGCTTGTCCGGAGGGGGCCGCCAGAAACTGTTTTTT. V and J are TRBV5-6 and TRBJ1-4; 7 nucleotides line up with TRBD1. The CDR3 spans 15 residues. Germline assignment: CDR1 SGHDT and CDR2 YYEEEE. With V trimmed by 1 base and J by 11 bases, 11 bases remained unmatched.

The gene calls are TRBV6-2 or TRBV6-3 and TRBJ1-1, with TRBD1 matching 8 bases. The CDR3 consists of 15 residues. Trimming took 4 bases from V and 4 from J; bases not matched to a gene: 8. Germline V gives CDR1 MNHEY, CDR2 SVGEGT. As DNA, the CDR3 is TGTGCCAGCAGTTCCCTCACGACAGGGGTCACTGAAGCTTTCTTT. Its translation: CASSSLTTGVTEAFF.

V is TRBV6-1 and J is TRBJ1-3; D is perhaps TRBD1 (5 bases). V lost 7 bases and J 4 bases, leaving 17 bases between the germline ends. The CDR3 runs to 15 residues. Germline V gene data show CDR1 as MNHNS and CDR2 as SASEGT. CDR3 coding DNA: TGTGCCAGCACCGACGCGGAGGGGAGAGGAAACACCATATATTTT. Its protein product is CASTDAEGRGNTIYF.

CDR3 in DNA: TGTGCCAGCAGCCTAGGGTGGAGCTCTGGAAACACCATATATTTT. Amino acids: CASSLGWSSGNTIYF. V usage is TRBV27 and J usage is TRBJ1-3; no clear D. The CDR3 consists of 15 residues. The ends were cut back, 6 bases at V and 0 bases at J, with 12 bases in the middle. Per germline, CDR1 MNHEY and CDR2 SMNVEV (reference sequence).

This clone was recorded once. This rearrangement joins TRBV6-2 or TRBV6-3 to TRBJ1-5; a possible D gene is TRBD1 (5 bases). In germline, CDR1 is MNHEY, CDR2 SVGEGT. This CDR3 contains 17 residues. V was trimmed by 0 bases and J by 3 bases, leaving 15 bases between them. The CDR3 reads CASSYSEGLGDNQPQHF. DNA of the CDR3: TGTGCCAGCAGTTACTCGGAGGGGTTAGGTGACAATCAGCCCCAGCATTTT.

The chain carries TRBV12-3 or TRBV12-4 and TRBJ1-1; TRBD1 aligns across 7 bases. The J segment lost 7 bases and the V segment lost 5 bases, leaving 7 bases of the junction unmatched. CDR3 size: 13 residues. The CDR3 loop reads CASSARQGSEAFF. The CDR3 region has the DNA TGTGCCAGCAGTGCCCGACAGGGCAGTGAAGCTTTCTTT.

The chain joins TRBV5-6 to TRBJ2-7, with 7 bases fitting TRBD2. V trimming: 3 bases; J trimming: 1 base; junction bases outside the gene matches: 10. This CDR3 comprises 16 residues. From germline, CDR1 is SGHDT and CDR2 YYEEEE. DNA for the CDR3: TGTGCCAGCAGCTCCCAGGGAGGGTTTGGGTCCTACGAGCAGTACTTC. It yields the protein CASSSQGGFGSYEQYF.

In nucleotides, the CDR3 is TGTGCCAGCAGGGATATACAGGGGAGCTCACCCCTCCACTTT. This codes for CASRDIQGSSPLHF. The genes are TRBV6-5 and TRBJ1-6; 7 bases map to TRBD1. The CDR3 is 14 amino acids. V shed 6 bases, J shed 10 bases, and the junction held 9 bases outside the gene matches. From germline, CDR1 is MNHEY and CDR2 SVGAGI.

The chain has TRBV28 and TRBJ1-2, with D unresolved. V dropped 3 bases and J dropped 6 bases, with 2 bases sitting between them. In germline, CDR1 is MDHEN, CDR2 SYDVKM. CDR3 length: 10 amino acids. DNA of the CDR3: TGTGCCAGCAGTTTTAATGGCTACACCTTC. It is translated as CASSFNGYTF.

The chain is built from TRBV7-9 and TRBJ2-7, with 7 bases lining up with TRBD2. The J segment lost 3 bases and the V segment lost 4 bases, leaving 9 bases of the junction unmatched. Looked up from germline, CDR1 is SEHNR and CDR2 is FQNEAQ (reference sequence). The CDR3 covers 15 residues. CDR3: CASSSGRGTFYEQYF. The CDR3 DNA is TGTGCCAGCAGCTCAGGGCGGGGGACTTTCTACGAGCAGTACTTC.

The rearrangement links TRBV7-2 to TRBJ2-3, with TRBD2 as a possible D gene (6 bases). Germline V gives CDR1 SGHTA, CDR2 FQGNSA. The CDR3 runs 15 residues. V shed 4 bases and J shed 0 bases, with 11 bases lying between them. The CDR3 region is CASSSLAVSTDTQYF. The CDR3 DNA sequence: TGTGCCAGCAGCTCCTTAGCGGTGAGCACAGATACGCAGTATTTT.

The chain combines TRBV5-5 with TRBJ2-7, with D tentatively TRBD1 or TRBD2 (6 bases each). Germline-derived CDR1 and CDR2 are SGHKS and YYEKEE (reference sequence). The V gene lost 0 bases and the J gene lost 2 bases, with 15 bases spanning the gap. The CDR3 length is 16 residues. The CDR3 here is CASSLGQGRSPYEQYF. Written as DNA, the CDR3 is TGTGCCAGCAGCTTGGGGCAGGGGAGGTCCCCCTACGAGCAGTACTTC.

The chain is built from TRBV18 and TRBJ1-6, with 11 bases fitting TRBD1. After removal of 3 bases from V and 6 bases from J, the junction contained 1 base not matched to a gene. This CDR3 contains 15 residues. Germline-derived CDR1 and CDR2 are KGHSH and LQKENI. In nucleotides, the CDR3 is TGTGCCAGCTCACCGGGACAGGGGGTTAATTCACCCCTCCACTTT. It translates to CASSPGQGVNSPLHF. Full variable domain (remainder filled in from reference TRBV18 and TRBJ1-6): NAGVMQNPRHLVRRRGQEARLRCSPMKGHSHVYWYRQLPEEGLKFMVYLQKENIIDESGMPKERFSAEFPKEGPSILRIQQVVRGDSAAYFCASSPGQGVNSPLHFGNGTRLTVT.

The rearrangement joins TRBV7-2 to TRBJ1-3, with a tentative D call TRBD1 (6 bases). The length of the CDR3 is 15 residues. Looked up from germline, CDR1 is SGHTA and CDR2 is FQGNSA. Trimming pared 2 bases from V and 0 bases from J, leaving 8 bases between. The CDR3 DNA reads as TGTGCCAGCAGCTTACAGGGGACCTCTGGAAACACCATATATTTT. Protein sequence: CASSLQGTSGNTIYF. The entire variable domain, with the rest obtained from reference TRBV7-2 and TRBJ1-3, is as follows: GAGVSQSPSNKVTEKGKDVELRCDPISGHTALYWYRQSLGQGLEFLIYFQGNSAPDKSGLPSDRFSAERTGGSVSTLTIQRTQQEDSAVYLCASSLQGTSGNTIYFGEGSWLTVV.

The rearrangement uses TRBV14 and TRBJ2-2, with 8 bases that match TRBD1. The CDR3 has 16 residues. With 5 bases clipped from V and 4 bases from J, the junction kept 9 bases outside the gene matches. Germline V gives CDR1 SGHDN, CDR2 FVKESK. The CDR3 loop is CASSNDRGRTTGELFF. As DNA, the CDR3 is TGTGCCAGCAGCAACGACAGGGGAAGAACCACCGGGGAGCTGTTTTTT.

The chain uses TRBV2 and TRBJ2-4; D may be TRBD1 or TRBD2 (5 bases each). The CDR3 has 16 amino acids. Looked up from germline, CDR1 is SNHLY and CDR2 is FYNNEI. Trimming took off 6 bases at V and 1 base at J, with 16 bases between the two ends. The CDR3 region is CASRGTQQGAKNIQYF. DNA of the CDR3: TGTGCCAGCAGGGGGACCCAGCAGGGCGCCAAAAACATTCAGTACTTC.

The gene calls are TRBV6-5 and TRBJ1-2, with 9 bases that match TRBD1. Per the germline V gene, CDR1 is MNHEY and CDR2 is SVGAGI. The CDR3 has 13 amino acids. Trimming removed 6 bases from V and 7 bases from J; junction bases left unmatched: 6. The CDR3 DNA reads TGTGCCAGCAGGCGTAGGACAGGGGCTGGCTACACCTTC. Protein product: CASRRRTGAGYTF.

The chain carries TRBV7-6 and TRBJ2-1; D may correspond to TRBD1 or TRBD2 (5 bases each). The CDR3 is 14 residues long. Looked up from germline, CDR1 is SGHVS and CDR2 is FNYEAQ. The V end lost 1 base, the J end lost 6 bases, and 10 bases lay between the germline ends. The CDR3 loop reads CASSLEGRSNEQFF. CDR3 in DNA: TGTGCCAGCAGCTTAGAGGGACGGAGCAATGAGCAGTTCTTC.

The chain employs TRBV28 and TRBJ1-2; possibly TRBD1 for D (6 bases). The CDR3 extends over 13 amino acids. Germline CDR1 is MDHEN and CDR2 is SYDVKM. V was pared by 6 bases and J by 4 bases, with 12 bases between. The CDR3 here is CASSPTGSYGYTF. CDR3 coding DNA: TGTGCCAGCAGCCCCACAGGGTCCTATGGCTACACCTTC.

This chain connects TRBV15 to TRBJ2-5, with TRBD2 matching over 13 bases. Trimming at V came to 3 bases and at J to 5 bases, leaving 15 bases not matched to a gene. There are 19 residues in the CDR3. Germline V gives CDR1 LNHNV, CDR2 YYDKDF (reference sequence). The CDR3: CATSRFLLAGGPRVETQYF. CDR3 sequence (DNA): TGTGCCACCAGCAGGTTTTTACTAGCGGGGGGGCCTCGGGTTGAGACCCAGTACTTC.